Reported below is one T cell receptor beta chain. This clonotype was recorded many times. Its target antigen remains unknown. No base quality values were provided; no much bigger clone lies one nucleotide off. These data are taken from a study of regulatory T cells in long-lasting Graves disease (TCRdb year 2021). Notes on the research overall: Antithyroid drugs had been taken for less than 3 months by newly diagnosed Graves' disease patients. A total of about 35 samples underwent TCR sequencing, from about 13 patients with persistent Graves' disease and about 20 patients with newly diagnosed Graves' disease. Peripheral blood TCR sequencing and RNA sequencing compared persistent Graves' disease patients with newly diagnosed Graves' disease patients. The study was registered as a clinical trial and conducted in China. Study-wide findings and limitations: Because the primary lesion, thyroid tissue, could not be accessed, the study looked at peripheral blood alone. Sequencing and analysis were limited to the TCR beta chain. As a limitation, the authors acknowledged that the small sample size may reduce accuracy. Persistent patients shared more public clonotypes among themselves (around 2,500) than newly diagnosed patients did (more than 950). Compared with newly diagnosed patients, patients with persistent Graves' disease had lower TCR Shannon entropy and fewer highly expanded clones, which suggests clonal expansion. Preferential use of TRBV28, TRBJ1-2 and TRBJ2-5 was observed in persistent disease, whereas TRBV20-1 and TRBJ2-1 were favored in newly diagnosed disease.

As encoded in the germline V gene, CDR1 is SGHTA while CDR2 is FQGTGA. The CDR3, cysteine through phenylalanine, is 15 amino acids long. The entry retains the CDR3 DNA only, 45 bases that are in frame from base 1. Relative to germline, V is missing 3 bases and J is missing 1 base, with 4 bases of the junction outside any gene match. In light of the paper, this sample's time point label describes: newly diagnosed GD, antithyroid drugs for less than 3 months. For both TCR sequencing and RNA sequencing, RNA was extracted from PBMCs using TRIzol. The diagnosis of Graves' disease was made according to American Thyroid Association guidelines. Recruitment of patients was carried out at an endocrinology department in Xi'an, China. Each patient gave approximately 9.7 milliliters of peripheral blood, collected in an EDTA anticoagulant tube. Ficoll Paque Plus density gradient separation was used to isolate PBMCs, and no further T cell sorting was done. An Agilent 2100 Bioanalyzer and agarose gel were used to check RNA quality, and a NanoDrop 2000 was used to measure RNA concentration.

The receptor library was made with multiplex PCR. TCRdb lists the instrument as Illumina HiSeq 4000. TCR beta libraries were built with iRepertoire HTBI primers and Arm-PCR amplification of CDR3 regions. PCR products were gel purified before sequencing. In the original analysis: Gene usage analysis of CDR3 amino acid clonotypes used the approximately 62 TRBV and about 15 TRBJ segments found across samples. COPE and FqMerger were used to merge filtered high-quality paired reads into contigs. BLAST was used to align contigs to IMGT TRBV, TRBD and TRBJ reference genes, and CDR3 was defined according to IMGT. Any clonotype with a frequency above 0.1% was classified as a highly expanded clone. Shannon entropy served as the measure of repertoire diversity, while the Gini coefficient captured V-J evenness. Clonotypes shared by more than one individual were considered public. TCRdb ran its own pipeline on the public reads, namely fastp trimming at Q25 and MiXCR clone calling, and kept in-frame beta chains. Rows are unified per CDR3 protein, each entry keeping the most common DNA and genes. The V and J calls, along with clone size, are taken from TCRdb and not from the paper's own processing. This sample holds some 560,000 distinct CDR3 sequences; roughly a sixth were observed only once. Roughly 25% of the sample comes from the top ten.

A further study also used this sample, focusing on T cells in Graves' hyperthyroidism and ophthalmopathy. Reported in the second study: Stable Graves' hyperthyroidism was defined as no progression to ophthalmopathy during 18 months of follow-up. The hyperthyroidism patients were between 18 and 65 years old and newly diagnosed, with a disease duration of less than 2 months. Patients with uncontrolled infections, other autoimmune diseases, pregnancy or lactation were excluded. Clinical symptoms, serum thyroxine and TRAb, thyroid ultrasound, and orbital computed tomography formed the basis for the diagnoses. The TCR CDR3 was subjected to a first round of RT-PCR using the HTBI primer set and the Qiagen OneStep RT-PCR kit. Blood samples also contained most of the expanded thyroid clonotypes (frequency above 0.001), which suggests that blood repertoires may reflect thyroid immune responses. A model built on a 13 V-J signature distinguished ophthalmopathy from stable hyperthyroidism, reaching about 88% sensitivity and under 84% specificity in cross-validation and 80%/75% in testing. In validation, progression to ophthalmopathy was predicted by the model with 70.59% sensitivity and around 75% specificity, a median of approximately 6.5 months before onset. A discovery cohort of around 100 patients, 43 with Graves' ophthalmopathy and 57 with stable Graves' hyperthyroidism, was used to find distinguishing TCR V-J signatures. Prospective prediction of ophthalmopathy was tested in an independent validation cohort of 18 to 20 hyperthyroidism patients and 17 patients who later progressed to ophthalmopathy. The 75 to 100 discovery patients were divided at random into training and test sets in a 7:3 ratio. The study also compared thyroid tissue and blood T-cell repertoires from five or six Graves' hyperthyroidism patients. After sampling, hyperthyroidism patients received methimazole starting at 30 mg daily, and ophthalmopathy patients received high-dose intravenous methylprednisolone. Libraries were constructed in a second round of multiplex PCR, after which size selection and purification were performed. Libraries were sequenced paired-end with 100 bp reads on an Illumina HiSeq2000. SOAPnuke was used to process the raw data, removing reads that contained adapters or uncalled bases, had a mean Phred below 15, or lacked an exact match to the constant primer or identifier. COPE v1.2.5 was used to merge high-quality paired reads, and clonotypes were defined as unique nucleotide sequences. MiTCR v1.1 was used to align clonotypes to the IMGT TRBV, TRBD and TRBJ reference segments. The analysis was restricted to V-J combinations with a frequency above 0.0001, which together covered 98% to 99.2% of the repertoires. A TCS score was defined as the ratio of F50 (clonal expansion) to E x V (chaos), with BLOSUM62-based TCRdist applied between CDR3 peptides within each V-J. Welch's t-statistics and random forest reduced roughly 500 V-J features to around 14, which were used in a naive Bayes classifier (R e1071). Sample size was not statistically predetermined, and investigators were not blinded to group allocation. The paper reports TCR Vbeta CDR3 sequencing of approximately 140 peripheral blood samples: 43 ophthalmopathy, 75 to 80 hyperthyroidism and 17 progressor patients.

The chain was built from TRBV7-3 and TRBJ1-1, with 8 bases matching TRBD1. Here the sequenced sample was peripheral blood mononuclear cells (PBMCs), taken at new diagnosis, from a patient treated with antithyroid drugs. The sequence was collected from a woman aged 40-65 years with Graves disease. Donor details come from another sample of the same person, matched by shared clones. CDR3 loop: CASSLLGQANTEAFF. The sequenced DNA is TGTGCCAGCAGCTTGTTGGGACAGGCGAACACTGAAGCTTTCTTT.